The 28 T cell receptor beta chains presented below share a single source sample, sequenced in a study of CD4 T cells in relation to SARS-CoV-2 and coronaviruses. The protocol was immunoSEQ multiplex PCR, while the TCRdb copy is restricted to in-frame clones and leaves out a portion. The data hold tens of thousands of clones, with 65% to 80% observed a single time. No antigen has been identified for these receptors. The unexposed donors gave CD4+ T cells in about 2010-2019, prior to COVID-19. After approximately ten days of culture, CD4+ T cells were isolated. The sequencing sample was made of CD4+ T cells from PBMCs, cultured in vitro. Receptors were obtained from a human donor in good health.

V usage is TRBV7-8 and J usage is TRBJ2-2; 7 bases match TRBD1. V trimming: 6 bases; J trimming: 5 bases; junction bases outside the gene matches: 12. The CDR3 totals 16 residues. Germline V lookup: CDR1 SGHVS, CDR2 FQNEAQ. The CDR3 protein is CASRTSRRGLTGELFF. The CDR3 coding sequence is TGTGCCAGCAGGACGTCCAGAAGGGGGCTAACCGGGGAGCTGTTTTTT.

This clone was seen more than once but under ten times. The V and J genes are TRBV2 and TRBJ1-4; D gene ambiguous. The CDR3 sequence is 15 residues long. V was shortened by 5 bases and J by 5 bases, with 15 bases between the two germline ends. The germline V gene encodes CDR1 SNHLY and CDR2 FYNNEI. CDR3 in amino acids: CASSRTGQKNEKLFF. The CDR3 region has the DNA TGTGCCAGCAGTCGAACGGGTCAAAAGAATGAAAAACTGTTTTTT.

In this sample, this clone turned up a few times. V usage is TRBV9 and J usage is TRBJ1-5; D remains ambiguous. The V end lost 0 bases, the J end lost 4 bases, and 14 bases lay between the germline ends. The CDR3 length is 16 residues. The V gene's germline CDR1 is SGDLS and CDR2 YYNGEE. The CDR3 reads CASSVGVGIGNQPQHF. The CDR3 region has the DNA TGTGCCAGCAGCGTAGGAGTGGGGATTGGGAATCAGCCCCAGCATTTT.

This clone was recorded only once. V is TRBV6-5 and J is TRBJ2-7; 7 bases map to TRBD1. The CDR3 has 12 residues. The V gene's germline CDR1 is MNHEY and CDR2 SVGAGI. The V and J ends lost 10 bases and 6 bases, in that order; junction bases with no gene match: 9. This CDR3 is CATWGRGTEQYF. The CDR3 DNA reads TGTGCCACCTGGGGCAGGGGGACCGAGCAGTACTTC.

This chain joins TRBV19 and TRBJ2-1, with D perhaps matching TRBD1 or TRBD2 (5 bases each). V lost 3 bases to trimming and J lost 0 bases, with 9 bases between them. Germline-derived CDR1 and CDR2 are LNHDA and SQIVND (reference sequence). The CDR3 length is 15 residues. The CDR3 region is CASSMGVDSYNEQFF. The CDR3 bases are TGTGCCAGTAGTATGGGGGTGGACTCCTACAATGAGCAGTTCTTC. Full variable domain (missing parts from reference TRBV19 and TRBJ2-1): DGGITQSPKYLFRKEGQNVTLSCEQNLNHDAMYWYRQDPGQGLRLIYYSQIVNDFQKGDIAEGYSVSREKKESFPLTVTSAQKNPTAFYLCASSMGVDSYNEQFFGPGTRLTVL.

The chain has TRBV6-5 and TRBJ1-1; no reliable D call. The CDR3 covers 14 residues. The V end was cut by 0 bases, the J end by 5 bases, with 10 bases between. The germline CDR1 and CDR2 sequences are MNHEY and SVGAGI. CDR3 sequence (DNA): TGTGCCAGCAGTTACTCGCGGGCCGGGACTGAAGCTTTCTTT. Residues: CASSYSRAGTEAFF.

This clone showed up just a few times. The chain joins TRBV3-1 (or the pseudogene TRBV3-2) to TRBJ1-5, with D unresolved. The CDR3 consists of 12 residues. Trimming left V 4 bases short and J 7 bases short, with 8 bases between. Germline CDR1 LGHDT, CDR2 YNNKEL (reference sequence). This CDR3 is CASSRGGQPQHF. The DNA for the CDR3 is TGTGCCAGCAGCCGCGGTGGCCAGCCCCAGCATTTT.

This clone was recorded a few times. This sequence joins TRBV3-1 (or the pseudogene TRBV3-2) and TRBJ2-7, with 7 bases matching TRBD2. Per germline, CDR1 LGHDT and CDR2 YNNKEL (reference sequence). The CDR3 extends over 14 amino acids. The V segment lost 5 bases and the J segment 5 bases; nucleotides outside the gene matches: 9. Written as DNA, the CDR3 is TGTGCCAGCAGCTTCCTAGCGGAATTAAACGAGCAGTACTTC. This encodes CASSFLAELNEQYF.

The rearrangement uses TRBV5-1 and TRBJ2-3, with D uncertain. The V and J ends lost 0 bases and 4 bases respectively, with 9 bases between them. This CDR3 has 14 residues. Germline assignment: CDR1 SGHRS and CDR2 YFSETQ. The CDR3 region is CASSLGRSADTQYF. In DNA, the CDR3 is TGCGCCAGCAGCTTGGGTAGGTCGGCAGATACGCAGTATTTT.

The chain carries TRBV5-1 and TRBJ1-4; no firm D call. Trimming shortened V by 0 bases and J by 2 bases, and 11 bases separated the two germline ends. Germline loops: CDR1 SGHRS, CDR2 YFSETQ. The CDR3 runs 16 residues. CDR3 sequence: CASSLGVGLTNEKLFF. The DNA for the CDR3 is TGCGCCAGCAGCTTGGGGGTCGGGTTGACTAATGAAAAACTGTTTTTT.

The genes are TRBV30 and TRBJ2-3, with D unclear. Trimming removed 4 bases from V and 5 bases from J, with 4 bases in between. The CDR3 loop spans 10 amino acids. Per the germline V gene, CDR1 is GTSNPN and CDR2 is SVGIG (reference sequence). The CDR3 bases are TGTGCCTGGATTGGAGATACGCAGTATTTT. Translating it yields CAWIGDTQYF.

The CDR3 DNA is TGTGCCACCAGTGACAACAACAGGGCCGAAGCTTTCTTT. Protein sequence: CATSDNNRAEAFF. This chain joins TRBV24-1 and TRBJ1-1, with TRBD1 as a possible D gene (6 bases). Germline V gene data show CDR1 as KGHDR and CDR2 as SFDVKD. V was cut by 4 bases and J by 8 bases, with 13 bases left in between. The CDR3 has 13 residues.

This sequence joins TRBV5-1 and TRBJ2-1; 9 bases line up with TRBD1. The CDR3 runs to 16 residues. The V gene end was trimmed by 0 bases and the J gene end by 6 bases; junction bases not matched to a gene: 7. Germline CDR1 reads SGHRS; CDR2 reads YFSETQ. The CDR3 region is CASSLADRGVSNEQFF. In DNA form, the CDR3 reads TGCGCCAGCAGCTTGGCGGACAGGGGAGTTAGCAATGAGCAGTTCTTC.

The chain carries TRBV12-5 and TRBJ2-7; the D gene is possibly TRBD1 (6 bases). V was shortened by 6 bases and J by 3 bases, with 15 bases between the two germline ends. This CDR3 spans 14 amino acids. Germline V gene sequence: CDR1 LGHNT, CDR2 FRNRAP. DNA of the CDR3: TGTGCTAGTGGGCTTGGGGGCTCGCGCTACGAGCAGTACTTC. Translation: CASGLGGSRYEQYF.

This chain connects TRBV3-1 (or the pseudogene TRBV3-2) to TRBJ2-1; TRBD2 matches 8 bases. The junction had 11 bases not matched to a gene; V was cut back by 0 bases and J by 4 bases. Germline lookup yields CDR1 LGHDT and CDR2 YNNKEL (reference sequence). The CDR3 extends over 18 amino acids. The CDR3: CASSQEGWRGRTYNEQFF. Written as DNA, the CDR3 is TGTGCCAGCAGCCAAGAGGGCTGGCGCGGGAGGACATACAATGAGCAGTTCTTC.

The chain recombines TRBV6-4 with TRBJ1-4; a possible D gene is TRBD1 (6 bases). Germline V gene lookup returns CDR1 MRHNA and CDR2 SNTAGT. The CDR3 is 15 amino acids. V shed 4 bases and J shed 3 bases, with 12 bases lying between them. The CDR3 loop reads CASSAQGGPNEKLFF. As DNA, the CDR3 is TGTGCCAGCAGTGCACAGGGAGGGCCTAATGAAAAACTGTTTTTT.

The CDR3 region has the DNA TGTGCCAGCACCCATCCATCCACAGGGGGAGGTGGGACCCAGTACTTC. It yields the protein CASTHPSTGGGGTQYF. This sequence joins TRBV2 and TRBJ2-5, with TRBD1 identical over 8 bases. The V gene end was trimmed by 7 bases and the J gene end by 7 bases; junction bases not matched to a gene: 17. CDR3 length: 16 amino acids. The germline CDR1 and CDR2 sequences are SNHLY and FYNNEI. Variable domain in full (rest from reference TRBV2 and TRBJ2-5): EPEVTQTPSHQVTQMGQEVILRCVPISNHLYFYWYRQILGQKVEFLVSFYNNEISEKSEIFDDQFSVERPDGSNFTLKIRSTKLEDSAMYFCASTHPSTGGGGTQYFGPGTRLLVL.

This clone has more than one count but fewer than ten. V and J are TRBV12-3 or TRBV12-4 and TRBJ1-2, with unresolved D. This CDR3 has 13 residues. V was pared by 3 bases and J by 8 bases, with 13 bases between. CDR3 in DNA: TGTGCCAGCAGTTTCGAGAGGACCGTCGGCTACACCTTC. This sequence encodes CASSFERTVGYTF.

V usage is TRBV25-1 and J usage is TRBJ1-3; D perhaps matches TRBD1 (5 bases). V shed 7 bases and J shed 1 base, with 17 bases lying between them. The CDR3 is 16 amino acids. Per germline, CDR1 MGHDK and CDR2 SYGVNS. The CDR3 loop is CASMSVGASSGNTIYF. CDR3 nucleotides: TGTGCCAGCATGTCCGTAGGGGCGAGTTCTGGAAACACCATATATTTT.

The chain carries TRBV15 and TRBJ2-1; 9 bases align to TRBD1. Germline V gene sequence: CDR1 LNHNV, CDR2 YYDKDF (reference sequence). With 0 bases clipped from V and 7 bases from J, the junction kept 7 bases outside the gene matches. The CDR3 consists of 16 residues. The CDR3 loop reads CATSRDSGQGHNEQFF. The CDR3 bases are TGTGCCACCAGCAGAGATTCCGGACAGGGGCATAATGAGCAGTTCTTC.

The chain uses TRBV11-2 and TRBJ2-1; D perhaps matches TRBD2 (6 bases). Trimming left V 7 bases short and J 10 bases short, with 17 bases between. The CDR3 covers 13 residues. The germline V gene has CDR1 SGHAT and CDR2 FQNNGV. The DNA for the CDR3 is TGTGCCAGCAATCGCCTGGCTAGCGACGAGCAGTTCTTC. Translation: CASNRLASDEQFF. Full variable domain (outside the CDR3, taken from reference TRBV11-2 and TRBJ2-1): EAGVAQSPRYKIIEKRQSVAFWCNPISGHATLYWYQQILGQGPKLLIQFQNNGVVDDSQLPKDRFSAERLKGVDSTLKIQPAKLEDSAVYLCASNRLASDEQFFGPGTRLTVL.

CDR3 nucleotides: TGTGCCAGCTCACCAGGGCCCTTGGGCAACGGAAACACCATATATTTT. Protein: CASSPGPLGNGNTIYF. V usage is TRBV18 and J usage is TRBJ1-3, with D unresolved. Trimming left V 2 bases short and J 4 bases short, with 15 bases between. CDR3 length equals 16 residues. Germline CDR1 is KGHSH and CDR2 is LQKENI.

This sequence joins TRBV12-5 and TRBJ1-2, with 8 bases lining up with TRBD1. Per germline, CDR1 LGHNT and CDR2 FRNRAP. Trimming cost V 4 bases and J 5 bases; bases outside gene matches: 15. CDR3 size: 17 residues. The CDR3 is CASGSSFFGTGDYGYTF. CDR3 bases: TGTGCTAGTGGTTCCAGCTTTTTTGGGACAGGAGATTATGGCTACACCTTC.

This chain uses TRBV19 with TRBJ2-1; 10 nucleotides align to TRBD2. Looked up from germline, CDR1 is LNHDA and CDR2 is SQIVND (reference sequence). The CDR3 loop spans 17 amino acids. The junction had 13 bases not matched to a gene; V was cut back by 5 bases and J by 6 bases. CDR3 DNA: TGTGCCAGTAGTCCCCAGCCGGGACTAGCGACTCTCAATGAGCAGTTCTTC. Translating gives CASSPQPGLATLNEQFF.

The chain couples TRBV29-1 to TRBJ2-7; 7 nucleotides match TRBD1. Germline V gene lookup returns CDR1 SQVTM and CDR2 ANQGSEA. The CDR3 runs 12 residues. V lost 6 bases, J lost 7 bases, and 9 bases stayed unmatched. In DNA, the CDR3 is TGCAGCGTGTTACCGGGACAGAAGGAGCAGTACTTC. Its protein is CSVLPGQKEQYF.

The CDR3 reads CASGQLAGEGEQFF. In nucleotides, the CDR3 is TGTGCCAGCGGACAACTAGCGGGAGAAGGTGAGCAGTTCTTC. The rearrangement joins TRBV25-1 to TRBJ2-1, with 11 bases identical to TRBD2. Germline values: CDR1 MGHDK, CDR2 SYGVNS. CDR3 length: 14 amino acids. The junction had 9 bases not matched to a gene; V was cut back by 8 bases and J by 9 bases.

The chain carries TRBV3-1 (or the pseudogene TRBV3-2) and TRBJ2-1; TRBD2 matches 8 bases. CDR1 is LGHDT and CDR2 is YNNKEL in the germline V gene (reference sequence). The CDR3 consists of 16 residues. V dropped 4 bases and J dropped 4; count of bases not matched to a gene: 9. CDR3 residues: CASSRRSGSVYNEQFF. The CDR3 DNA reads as TGTGCCAGCAGCCGTCGGAGCGGGAGCGTGTACAATGAGCAGTTCTTC.

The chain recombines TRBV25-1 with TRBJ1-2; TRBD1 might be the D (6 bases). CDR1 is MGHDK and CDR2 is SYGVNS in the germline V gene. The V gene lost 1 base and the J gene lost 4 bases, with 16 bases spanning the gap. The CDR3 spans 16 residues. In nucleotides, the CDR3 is TGTGCCAGCAGTGAATTCTCTCGGACAGCCGTCTATGGCTACACCTTC. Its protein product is CASSEFSRTAVYGYTF.